The 25 T cell receptor beta chains listed next were all sequenced from one sample in a study of radiation and T cells in renal cell carcinoma. Measured with immunoSEQ multiplex PCR; TCRdb has only the in-frame clones, and not every one. The sample records more than 65,000 clones, about 86% being singletons. The time point is: blood 2 weeks post-SBRT. Treatment given: 15 Gy SBRT to primary tumor, nephrectomy 4 weeks later. The sample here was blood, taken from a patient whose treatment included radiotherapy and nephrectomy. The source is a woman aged 45-59 years with renal cell carcinoma.

The chain combines TRBV9 with TRBJ2-1, with D unresolved. Deletions cut 3 bases from V and 4 bases from J, with 11 bases between. CDR1 and CDR2 (germline): SGDLS, YYNGEE. The CDR3 length is 14 residues. CDR3 sequence: CASSGPTEYNEQFF. CDR3 in DNA: TGTGCCAGCAGCGGACCCACCGAGTACAATGAGCAGTTCTTC.

The chain combines TRBV15 with TRBJ2-7; D call uncertain. This CDR3 is built from 13 residues. Germline CDR1 and CDR2: LNHNV and YYDKDF (reference sequence). V lost 0 bases and J 8 bases, leaving 11 bases between the germline ends. This chain's CDR3 is CATSRDRLSQQYF. CDR3 nucleotides: TGTGCCACCAGCAGAGATCGACTCTCCCAGCAGTACTTC. The variable domain in full, completed from reference TRBV15 and TRBJ2-7, reads DAMVIQNPRYQVTQFGKPVTLSCSQTLNHNVMYWYQQKSSQAPKLLFHYYDKDFNNEADTPDNFQSRRPNTSFCFLDIRSPGLGDTAMYLCATSRDRLSQQYFGPGTRLTVT.

A few counts support this clone. This chain uses TRBV25-1 with TRBJ1-2, with D hard to call. Germline CDR1 and CDR2: MGHDK and SYGVNS. The V end lost 3 bases, the J end lost 4 bases, and 6 bases lay between the germline ends. This CDR3 has 12 residues. CDR3 in DNA: TGTGCCAGCAGTGATCAGACCTATGGCTACACCTTC. Its translation is CASSDQTYGYTF.

The chain couples TRBV7-6 to TRBJ1-1; D ambiguous. This CDR3 region has 14 residues. Trimming stripped 1 base from V and 4 bases from J, with 10 bases between. Germline values: CDR1 SGHVS, CDR2 FNYEAQ. The CDR3 region has the DNA TGTGCCAGCAGCTTAGATCCGAGTGGCACTGAAGCTTTCTTT. As protein: CASSLDPSGTEAFF. Full variable domain (remainder filled in from reference TRBV7-6 and TRBJ1-1): GAGVSQSPRYKVTKRGQDVALRCDPISGHVSLYWYRQALGQGPEFLTYFNYEAQQDKSGLPNDRFSAERPEGSISTLTIQRTEQRDSAMYRCASSLDPSGTEAFFGQGTRLTVV.

The V call is TRBV7-2, the J call TRBJ2-7; 10 nucleotides align to TRBD2. In germline, CDR1 is SGHTA, CDR2 FQGNSA. J gave up 5 bases and V 2 bases, and 6 bases lay outside the gene matches. This CDR3 contains 15 residues. CDR3 in amino acids: CASSLSGGEANEQYF. The CDR3 nucleotides read TGTGCCAGCAGCTTAAGCGGGGGGGAGGCTAACGAGCAGTACTTC.

The chain has TRBV5-8 and TRBJ1-5; a possible D gene is TRBD1 (6 bases). This CDR3 has 14 residues. The ends were cut back, 6 bases at V and 6 bases at J, with 16 bases in the middle. Germline loops: CDR1 SGHTS, CDR2 YDEGEE. For the CDR3, the DNA is TGTGCCAGCATAGCTAGGGGGTTGGGTCAGCCCCAGCATTTT. It encodes CASIARGLGQPQHF.

The CDR3 loop reads CASGRTGGAGTEAFF. The CDR3 DNA is TGCGCCAGCGGTCGGACAGGGGGCGCGGGGACTGAAGCTTTCTTT. The gene calls are TRBV5-1 and TRBJ1-1; the match to TRBD1 covers 11 bases. V lost 7 bases to trimming and J lost 5 bases; unmatched junction nucleotides: 10. From germline, CDR1 is SGHRS and CDR2 YFSETQ. The length of the CDR3 is 15 residues.

J is TRBJ2-7 and V is TRBV6-1; D might be TRBD1 or TRBD2, each matching 5 bases. V lost 7 bases and J 10 bases, leaving 23 bases between the germline ends. There are 14 residues in the CDR3. The V gene's germline CDR1 is MNHNS and CDR2 SASEGT. DNA for the CDR3: TGTGCCAGCATGACCGGGACCCCGTCTAGGAGACAGTACTTC. The encoded protein is CASMTGTPSRRQYF.

The V and J genes are TRBV7-9 and TRBJ2-2; TRBD2 matches at 11 bases. Germline assignment: CDR1 SEHNR and CDR2 FQNEAQ (reference sequence). The CDR3 contains 15 residues. The V and J ends lost 5 bases and 3 bases, in that order; junction bases with no gene match: 2. The CDR3 DNA reads as TGTGCCAGCAGCCTACTAGCGGGAGACACCGGGGAGCTGTTTTTT. Translated: CASSLLAGDTGELFF.

The rearrangement joins TRBV9 to TRBJ2-7, with D possibly TRBD2 on 5 matching bases. Germline V gene data show CDR1 as SGDLS and CDR2 as YYNGEE. Trimming shortened V by 1 base and J by 0 bases, and 8 bases separated the two germline ends. The CDR3 loop spans 14 amino acids. In nucleotides, the CDR3 is TGTGCCAGCAGCGTACGGGGAAGCTCCTACGAGCAGTACTTC. Amino acids: CASSVRGSSYEQYF.

The chain couples TRBV20-1 to TRBJ2-3; D is ambiguous. Trimming pared 4 bases from V and 6 bases from J, leaving 8 bases between. The CDR3 sequence is 11 residues long. Germline V CDR1 and CDR2: DFQATT, SNEGSKA (reference sequence). The CDR3 sequence is CSATRYDTQYF. CDR3 DNA: TGCAGTGCTACTCGTTACGATACGCAGTATTTT.

The V call is TRBV15, the J call TRBJ2-3; D remains ambiguous. The germline V gene encodes CDR1 LNHNV and CDR2 YYDKDF (reference sequence). CDR3 size: 15 residues. Trimming removed 0 bases from V and 6 bases from J, with 13 bases in between. CDR3 in DNA: TGTGCCACCAGCAGAGATCGGGCACGCGGTGATACGCAGTATTTT. Translating gives CATSRDRARGDTQYF.

The chain uses TRBV6-4 and TRBJ2-1, with 9 bases aligning to TRBD2. The V gene end was trimmed by 0 bases and the J gene end by 8 bases; junction bases not matched to a gene: 8. Germline CDR1 reads MRHNA; CDR2 reads SNTAGT. The CDR3 loop spans 16 amino acids. In DNA, the CDR3 is TGTGCCAGCAGTGACTCGAGGCGGGAGGGTCTGGATGAGCAGTTCTTC. This sequence encodes CASSDSRREGLDEQFF.

This chain connects TRBV27 to TRBJ1-1; 7 bases line up with TRBD1. Germline V gene data show CDR1 as MNHEY and CDR2 as SMNVEV (reference sequence). The CDR3 is 15 residues long. J was trimmed by 8 bases and V by 3 bases; bases with no gene match: 12. CDR3 in amino acids: CASSFSRKQGTEAFF. The CDR3 DNA sequence: TGTGCCAGCAGTTTCTCCCGAAAACAGGGGACAGAAGCTTTCTTT.

The count of this clone is one. The chain combines TRBV6-4 with TRBJ2-3; D gene ambiguous. Trimming stripped 0 bases from V and 2 bases from J, with 9 bases between. CDR3 length equals 15 residues. CDR1 and CDR2 (germline): MRHNA, SNTAGT. CDR3 region: CASSDSGSPTDTQYF. CDR3 DNA: TGTGCCAGCAGTGACTCTGGCTCTCCCACAGATACGCAGTATTTT.

The chain links TRBV5-6 to TRBJ2-7; 7 bases fit TRBD2. Germline CDR1 SGHDT, CDR2 YYEEEE. Germline trimming cut 1 base from V and 2 bases from J; bases unmatched to any gene: 9. This CDR3 contains 16 residues. CDR3 protein: CASSLFGGSGTYEQYF. The CDR3 nucleotides are TGTGCCAGCAGCTTGTTTGGCGGGAGTGGAACCTACGAGCAGTACTTC.

This clone was observed once. The chain has TRBV28 and TRBJ1-5; D is possibly TRBD1 (6 bases). From germline, CDR1 is MDHEN and CDR2 SYDVKM. The ends were cut back, 2 bases at V and 4 bases at J, with 9 bases in the middle. The CDR3 is 14 residues long. The CDR3 bases are TGTGCCAGCAGTTTAAACAGGGAAAATCAGCCCCAGCATTTT. Residues: CASSLNRENQPQHF.

This chain links TRBV5-1 with TRBJ2-7; D may be TRBD2 (5 bases). CDR3 length: 15 amino acids. Per the germline V gene, CDR1 is SGHRS and CDR2 is YFSETQ. With 3 bases removed from V and 0 bases from J, the gap between germline ends came to 13 bases. CDR3: CASSSPSGTSYEQYF. CDR3 bases: TGCGCCAGCAGCTCCCCCAGCGGAACCTCCTACGAGCAGTACTTC.

This chain uses TRBV10-3 with TRBJ2-2; either TRBD1 or TRBD2 may supply D (5 bases each). Germline V gene lookup returns CDR1 ENHRY and CDR2 SYGVKD. Deletions cut 4 bases from V and 2 bases from J, with 11 bases between. The CDR3 loop spans 15 amino acids. The CDR3 loop reads CAISVGTANTGELFF. DNA for the CDR3: TGTGCCATCAGTGTCGGGACGGCAAACACCGGGGAGCTGTTTTTT.

The chain uses TRBV27 and TRBJ2-1, with TRBD1 as a possible D gene (5 bases). V shed 0 bases and J shed 5 bases, with 11 bases lying between them. Germline V gene lookup returns CDR1 MNHEY and CDR2 SMNVEV (reference sequence). CDR3 length equals 15 residues. The CDR3 spells CASSLSGVTHNEQFF. The DNA of the CDR3 is TGTGCCAGCAGTTTATCAGGGGTCACACACAATGAGCAGTTCTTC.

This chain uses TRBV7-2 with TRBJ2-2; unclear D gene. Between the trimmed V and J ends, which lost 3 bases and 7 bases, there was a span of 3 bases. The CDR3 runs 11 residues. Germline assignment: CDR1 SGHTA and CDR2 FQGNSA. DNA of the CDR3: TGTGCCAGCAGCTTTGGCGGGGAGCTGTTTTTT. Amino acids: CASSFGGELFF.

The chain carries TRBV5-1 and TRBJ2-7, with 9 bases that match TRBD1. The V segment lost 0 bases and the J segment 7 bases; nucleotides outside the gene matches: 8. The CDR3 loop spans 15 amino acids. Germline CDR1 SGHRS, CDR2 YFSETQ. The CDR3 region is CASSLESQGAREQYF. CDR3 bases: TGCGCCAGCAGCTTGGAATCACAGGGGGCTCGGGAGCAGTACTTC.

The V call is TRBV7-8, the J call TRBJ1-5; 8 bases match TRBD1. The CDR3 spans 16 residues. Germline CDR1 SGHVS, CDR2 FQNEAQ. The trim removed 1 base at V and 4 bases at J, leaving 6 bases unmatched. CDR3 sequence reads: CASSLVSGQVNQPQHF. CDR3 nucleotides: TGTGCCAGCAGCTTAGTATCGGGACAGGTTAATCAGCCCCAGCATTTT.

V and J are TRBV7-2 and TRBJ1-5; D uncertain. Germline assignment: CDR1 SGHTA and CDR2 FQGNSA. V was trimmed by 5 bases and J by 6 bases, leaving 14 bases between them. This CDR3 contains 14 residues. CDR3 protein: CASSPREGGQPQHF. Written as DNA, the CDR3 is TGTGCCAGCAGCCCCAGAGAGGGTGGTCAGCCCCAGCATTTT.

This chain uses TRBV27 with TRBJ2-7; unclear D gene. Deletions cut 10 bases from V and 2 bases from J, with 15 bases between. Germline CDR1 and CDR2: MNHEY and SMNVEV (reference sequence). The CDR3 extends over 13 amino acids. The CDR3 loop reads CATPGFNPYEQYF. CDR3 in DNA: TGTGCCACGCCGGGTTTTAACCCCTACGAGCAGTACTTC.